The sequence of this T cell receptor (beta chain) was determined in a study of neurological immune-mediated disorders. At least ten counts were recorded for this clonotype. The CDR3 runs 14 residues. Germline CDR1 and CDR2: SGHRS and YFSETQ. Between the trimmed V and J ends, which lost 4 bases and 5 bases, there was a span of 15 bases. Stated time point: longitudinal time-point 2. In TCRdb, the 5' RACE reads were re-called with MiXCR into one record per CDR3 protein. This sample has some 60,000 distinct CDR3 sequences, with 9.7% found just once. The receptor was isolated from a young man in good health. The sample taken for sequencing was PBMCs. This chain joins TRBV5-1 and TRBJ2-5; no definite D call. The CDR3 region is CASSNPDGEETQYF. Here the CDR3 DNA reads TGCGCCAGCAGCAACCCGGACGGAGAGGAGACCCAGTACTTC.